This T cell receptor beta chain was sequenced during a study of blood T cell repertoires in COVID-19. As for the study in general: Acute-phase and convalescent COVID-19 samples originated in the United States, Italy and Spain. Sample material is recorded as cDNA or gDNA derived from T cells, B-cell-depleted T cells, or PBMCs.

This clone was recorded a few times. Per the germline V gene, CDR1 is SEHNR and CDR2 is FQNEAQ (reference sequence). The CDR3 runs 16 residues. Trimming took 1 base from V and 2 from J, leaving 14 bases between them. In the original workflow: Reference gene primers were amplified, and this amplification served to estimate nucleated cell counts. Clones were sequenced by immunoSEQ multiplex PCR, and TCRdb holds only the in-frame ones, with some missing. V, J and clone size are taken as reported in that table, and D and trimming were inferred from the DNA itself. The sample includes some 60,000 clones, more than 85% of them seen just once.

The V and J genes are TRBV7-9 and TRBJ1-1; no definite D call. The specimen sequenced was peripheral blood. The sequence came from a man aged 55-75 years with acute or convalescent COVID-19. In DNA form, the CDR3 reads TGTGCCAGCAGCTTAGATGGTTGGCAGGCCAACACTGAAGCTTTCTTT. Its translation: CASSLDGWQANTEAFF. Together with reference TRBV7-9 and TRBJ1-1, the CDR3 gives the full variable domain: DTGVSQNPRHKITKRGQNVTFRCDPISEHNRLYWYRQTLGQGPEFLTYFQNEAQLEKSRLLSDRFSAERPKGSFSTLEIQRTEQGDSAMYLCASSLDGWQANTEAFFGQGTRLTVV.